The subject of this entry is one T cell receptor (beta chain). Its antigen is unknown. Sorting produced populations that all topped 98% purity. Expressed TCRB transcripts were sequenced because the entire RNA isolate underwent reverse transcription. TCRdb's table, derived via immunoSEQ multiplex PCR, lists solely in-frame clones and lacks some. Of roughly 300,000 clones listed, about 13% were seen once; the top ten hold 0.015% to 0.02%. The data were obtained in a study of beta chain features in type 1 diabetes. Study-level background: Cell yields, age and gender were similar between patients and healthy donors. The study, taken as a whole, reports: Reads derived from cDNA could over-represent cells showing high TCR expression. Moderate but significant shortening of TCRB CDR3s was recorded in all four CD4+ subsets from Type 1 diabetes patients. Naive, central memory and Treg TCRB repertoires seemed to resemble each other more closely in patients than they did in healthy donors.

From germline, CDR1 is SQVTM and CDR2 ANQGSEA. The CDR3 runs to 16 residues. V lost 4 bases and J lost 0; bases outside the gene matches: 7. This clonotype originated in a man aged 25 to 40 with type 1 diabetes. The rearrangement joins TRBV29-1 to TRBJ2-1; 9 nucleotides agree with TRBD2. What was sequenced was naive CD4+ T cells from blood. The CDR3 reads CSVGTSGPSSYNEQFF. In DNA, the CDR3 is TGCAGCGTTGGAACTAGCGGGCCAAGCTCCTACAATGAGCAGTTCTTC.